This T cell receptor beta chain was sequenced in a study of CD8 T cells in Susac syndrome. Included as multiple sclerosis controls were treatment-naive patients who had stable or active relapsing-remitting disease. Findings and limits, study-wide: That the number of individuals in its TCR sequencing and HLA analysis was relatively small was acknowledged by the study.

Details on this clonotype: Its antigen is not identified.

The CDR3 has 15 amino acids. With 4 bases clipped from V and 2 bases from J, the junction kept 5 bases outside the gene matches. Germline V lookup: CDR1 SGHNT, CDR2 YYREEE (reference sequence). Random-hexamer reverse transcription was applied to roughly 0.5 to 1 ug RNA. TCRdb processed the immunoSEQ multiplex PCR reads anew with MiXCR; each CDR3 protein has one entry. In the table there are some 450,000 distinct CDR3 sequences, more than 80% of which are singletons. V and J are TRBV5-4 and TRBJ1-4; 7 bases are a match to TRBD1. This TCR was recovered from a human donor with multiple sclerosis. The sequenced sample consisted of CD8+ T cells from PBMCs. The CDR3 DNA is TGTGCCAGCAGCGCCGCAGGGGGTACTAATGAAAAACTGTTTTTT. Residues: CASSAAGGTNEKLFF.